These T cell receptor beta chains were read from a single sample in a study of identifying expanded T cells in peripheral blood. Profiled with immunoSEQ multiplex PCR; TCRdb holds only in-frame clones, not every one. Of some 72,000 clones in the sample, almost 90% are singletons; the top ten hold 3% to 3.5%. Sequencing was performed on blood. All receptors derive from a person aged 18 to 70 in good health. The CDR3 runs from the conserved cysteine through the conserved F or W. D genes are given only for firm matches. Rows may omit the clone size; those that give it use once, few, many or a size class.

-,TRBD1,TRBJ1-2,TRBV25-1,CASSEVEGAGGYTF,TGTGCCAGCAGTGAAGTGGAGGGGGCTGGTGGCTACACCTTC
-,-,TRBJ1-3,TRBV2,CASNQEFGNTIYF,TGTGCCAGCAACCAGGAATTTGGAAACACCATATATTTT
-,TRBD1,TRBJ2-3,TRBV6-6,CASSLGTGTDTQYF,TGTGCCAGCAGTTTAGGGACAGGGACCGATACGCAGTATTTT
-,TRBD2,TRBJ2-1,TRBV5-1,CASSLVSGRSNEQFF,TGCGCCAGCAGCTTGGTTAGCGGGAGAAGCAATGAGCAGTTCTTC
-,TRBD2,TRBJ2-7,TRBV9,CASSVPITTSAPYEQYF,TGTGCCAGCAGCGTCCCGATCACTACTAGCGCGCCCTACGAGCAGTACTTC
-,TRBD2,TRBJ2-1,TRBV11-2,CASGFQRGLADNEQFF,TGTGCCAGCGGATTTCAGAGAGGACTAGCGGACAATGAGCAGTTCTTC
-,-,TRBJ1-1,TRBV7-2,CASSRTGNEAFF,TGTGCCAGCAGCAGAACAGGGAACGAAGCTTTCTTT
-,-,TRBJ1-2,TRBV28,CASSPARNYGYTF,TGTGCCAGCAGTCCCGCACGGAACTATGGCTACACCTTC
few,-,TRBJ2-7,TRBV7-2,CASNPGTHYEQYF,TGTGCCAGCAATCCCGGGACACACTACGAGCAGTACTTC
-,-,TRBJ1-2,TRBV11-2,CASSLIREGGYTF,TGTGCCAGCAGCTTGATTAGGGAGGGAGGCTACACCTTC
-,-,TRBJ2-3,TRBV6-5,CASSSPAFTDTQYF,TGTGCCAGCAGTAGTCCAGCCTTCACAGATACGCAGTATTTT
-,-,TRBJ2-1,TRBV7-6,CASSLGTSFEQFF,TGTGCCAGCAGCTTAGGAACTAGTTTTGAGCAGTTCTTC
-,-,TRBJ2-5,TRBV13,CASSLEETQYF,TGTGCCAGCAGCTTAGAAGAGACCCAGTACTTC
-,TRBD1,TRBJ2-7,TRBV28,CASSPGTGAYEQYF,TGTGCCAGCAGCCCCGGGACAGGGGCCTACGAGCAGTACTTC
-,-,TRBJ1-2,TRBV5-4,CASSLETPGSGYTF,TGTGCCAGCAGCTTGGAAACTCCGGGGTCTGGCTACACCTTC
-,-,TRBJ1-2,TRBV27,CASSPDGPNYGYTF,TGTGCCAGCAGCCCGGACGGACCCAACTATGGCTACACCTTC
-,TRBD1,TRBJ2-2,TRBV7-2,CASSPGQITNTGELFF,TGTGCCAGCAGCCCGGGACAGATTACGAACACCGGGGAGCTGTTTTTT
-,-,TRBJ2-1,TRBV29-1,CSVDLTGSSYNEQFF,TGCAGCGTTGATTTGACAGGTTCCTCCTACAATGAGCAGTTCTTC
-,-,TRBJ1-1,TRBV5-1,CASSLEGTNLAFF,TGCGCCAGCAGCTTGGAGGGGACAAATCTAGCTTTCTTT
-,TRBD1,TRBJ2-5,TRBV5-4,CASSRADRVVETQYF,TGTGCCAGCAGCCGCGCGGACAGGGTGGTGGAGACCCAGTACTTC
-,TRBD1,TRBJ2-7,TRBV5-8,CASSRDRVYEQYF,TGTGCCAGCAGCCGAGACAGGGTCTACGAGCAGTACTTC